The clone carrying this TCR beta chain was observed a few times. Its antigen is still unknown. This entry belongs to a study of T cell repertoires in cytomegalovirus infection. Study summary: The authors relied on CMV epitopes, both recently identified HLA-C-restricted and well-studied HLA-B-restricted. Public TCR beta signatures provided an indication of both CMV infection and a matching HLA type. Overall study findings and caveats: HLA-C-restricted, CMV-specific TCR beta clonotypes were dominant ex vivo.

Using its own MiXCR run on the reads, TCRdb lists one record per CDR3 protein. The data show over 250,000 distinct CDR3 sequences, 22% seen once. Trimming took 7 bases from V and 2 from J, leaving 12 bases between them. CDR3 length: 14 residues. The specimen comprised cultured PBMCs, sampled from culture after CMV antigen stimulation. The chain combines TRBV12-3 or TRBV12-4 with TRBJ2-1, with D unresolved. This receptor was identified in a human donor in good health (CMV status not recorded). Some clones in this sample may be carry-over from other donors' samples. The chain's CDR3 is CASTGWVAYNEQFF. CDR3 in DNA: TGTGCCAGCACTGGTTGGGTGGCCTACAATGAGCAGTTCTTC.